A selection of T cell receptor beta chains follows, all from one sample in a study of monozygotic twins with inflammatory bowel disease. TCRdb reprocessed the 5' RACE reads and stores each CDR3 protein as one record, lacking DNA. The sample table includes around 450,000 distinct CDR3 sequences. Sequences were obtained from blood. All receptors come from a human donor with ulcerative colitis or Crohn's disease, or a healthy co-twin of an affected twin (not recorded which). CDR3s include the opening cysteine and the closing phenylalanine or tryptophan.

j_gene | v_gene | CDR3aa
TRBJ2-1 | TRBV6-1 | CASSRPGQGSLDEQFF
TRBJ2-7 | TRBV27 | CASSLRPGSGEQYF
TRBJ1-5 | TRBV28 | CASSLKTEPQHF
TRBJ2-1 | TRBV20-1 | CSAQGLAGIAAEQFF
TRBJ2-4 | TRBV20-1 | CSVTSGGIAKNIQYF
TRBJ2-5 | TRBV7-9 | CASSPGVAGVQETQYF
TRBJ2-1 | TRBV6-2/TRBV6-3 | CASSYSRLAGGYSSYNEQFF
TRBJ2-5 | TRBV7-3 | CASSLTLGGGETQYF
TRBJ2-1 | TRBV11-1 | CASSLVGRTGTDATYNEQFF
TRBJ1-1 | TRBV19 | CASSRVDSLGEAFF
TRBJ1-3 | TRBV11-2 | CASSLGLPLSGNTIYF
TRBJ1-6 | TRBV7-8 | CASSLAGQGSSLSYNSPLHF
TRBJ2-1 | TRBV15 | CATSREGGTGRNEQFF
TRBJ2-4 | TRBV12-3/TRBV12-4 | CASSQGAIAKNIQYF
TRBJ2-1 | TRBV19 | CASSMATSGHNEQFF
TRBJ1-2 | TRBV9 | CASSSRDITLGRGYTF
TRBJ1-1 | TRBV6-5 | CASILGTDLNTEAFF
TRBJ2-7 | TRBV28 | CASSETGPYEQYF
TRBJ1-2 | TRBV24-1 | CATSDSGTGGDGYTF
TRBJ2-2 | TRBV7-6 | CASSLLAEGTGELFF
TRBJ2-5 | TRBV6-2/TRBV6-3 | CASSPQRERETQYF
TRBJ2-2 | TRBV19 | CAVAPGYRAGELFF
TRBJ2-7 | TRBV7-2 | CASSLVAGGVAYEQYF
TRBJ2-1 | TRBV11-3 | CASSPTLAGEGGDEQFF
TRBJ2-3 | TRBV7-2 | CASSLRTGAYTDTQYF
TRBJ2-3 | TRBV6-2/TRBV6-3 | CASRKTGTGTDTQYF
TRBJ2-1 | TRBV7-2 | CASSLELAGTKFF
TRBJ1-2 | TRBV5-1 | CASSWGTDRGYTF
TRBJ2-1 | TRBV29-1 | CSVKSGRALPTHPYNEQFF
TRBJ1-5 | TRBV12-3/TRBV12-4 | CASSLGINQPQHF
TRBJ2-3 | TRBV18 | CASSPQSGDTDTQYF
TRBJ1-4 | TRBV6-5 | CASSSPGSANEKLFF
TRBJ2-5 | TRBV7-3 | CASSFGGAQETQYF
TRBJ2-2 | TRBV20-1 | CSASNRATGELFF
TRBJ2-2 | TRBV12-3/TRBV12-4 | CASSPLGGSNTGELFF
TRBJ2-2 | TRBV4-1 | CASSQDKWGGGELFF
TRBJ2-5 | TRBV20-1 | CSTVLAAETQYF